The source of this TCR beta chain is a study of cytomegalovirus exposure and HLA in healthy donors. For the study at large: The Caucasian-associated ancestry cluster held around 81% of roughly 370 genotyped donors.

The study ran its PCR with 60 Vbeta and 13 Jbeta primers. Sequencing used immunoSEQ multiplex PCR; TCRdb keeps in-frame clones, though not all of them. The sample lists about 150,000 clones; around 75% were seen once. Germline assignment: CDR1 SGHNT and CDR2 YYREEE (reference sequence). The CDR3 spans 15 residues. Losses at the gene ends were 9 bases for V and 0 bases for J; bases not matched to a gene: 7. Concerning this clone: Its antigen is unidentified.

Study outcomes and limitations: A later analysis reported that several of the most significant clusters appeared to be linked to common viral pathogens, among them Epstein-Barr virus. The authors enumerated under 200 TCR beta chains as linked to cytomegalovirus. Across donors, sequencing depth was assumed by presence/absence analyses to be roughly uniform.

Sequences were obtained from PBMCs. The V gene is TRBV5-4, the J gene TRBJ2-1; TRBD1 matches 9 bases. This sequence originates from a young woman in good health and CMV-seronegative. The CDR3 spells CAISRGQGSYNEQFF. CDR3 nucleotides: TGTGCCATCAGTCGGGGACAGGGCTCCTACAATGAGCAGTTCTTC.